This TCR beta chain was identified during a study of blood T cell repertoires in COVID-19. Study at large: COVID-19 samples from acute and convalescent phases originated in the United States, Italy and Spain. PBMCs, B-cell-depleted T cells, or T cells were the source of the cDNA or gDNA that made up the material.

In the original processing: Reference gene primer amplification in the assay estimated nucleated cell counts. Data came from immunoSEQ multiplex PCR; TCRdb stores just in-frame clones and leaves some out. V, J and clone size were drawn from that table, and D and trimming were deduced from the DNA. The sample gives 150,000 to 200,000 clones, 70% to 90% of which show up once; 2% to 3% is in the top ten. This clone has a single count. This CDR3 spans 13 amino acids. Germline V gives CDR1 MNHEY, CDR2 SVGEGT. V was cut by 7 bases and J by 4 bases, with 10 bases left in between. This receptor was taken from a man aged 35-49 years with active or convalescent COVID-19. V gene TRBV6-2 or TRBV6-3 combines with J gene TRBJ2-2; D might be TRBD2 (5 bases). Sequenced input: peripheral blood. The CDR3 coding sequence is TGTGCCAGCACCCCAGCGGTCACCGGGGAGCTGTTTTTT. It codes for CASTPAVTGELFF.